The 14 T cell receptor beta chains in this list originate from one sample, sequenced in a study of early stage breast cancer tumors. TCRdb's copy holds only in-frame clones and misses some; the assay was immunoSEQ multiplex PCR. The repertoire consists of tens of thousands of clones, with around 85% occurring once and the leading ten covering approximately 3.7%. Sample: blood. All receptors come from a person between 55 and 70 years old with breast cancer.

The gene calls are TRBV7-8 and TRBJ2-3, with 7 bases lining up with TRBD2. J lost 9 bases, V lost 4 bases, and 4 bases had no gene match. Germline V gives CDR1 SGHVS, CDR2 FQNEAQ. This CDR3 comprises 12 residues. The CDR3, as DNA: TGTGCCAGCAGCTCGCCGGGGGGAACGCAGTATTTT. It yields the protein CASSSPGGTQYF.

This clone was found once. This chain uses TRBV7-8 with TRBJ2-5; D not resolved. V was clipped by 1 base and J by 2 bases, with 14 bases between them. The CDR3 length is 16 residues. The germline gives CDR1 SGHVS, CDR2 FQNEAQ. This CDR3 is CASSLDLGRFQETQYF. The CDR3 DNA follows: TGTGCCAGCAGCTTAGATCTTGGGCGGTTTCAAGAGACCCAGTACTTC.

CDR3: CATSRAHGTGATDTQYF. The CDR3 DNA sequence: TGTGCCACCAGCAGAGCCCACGGGACAGGGGCGACAGATACGCAGTATTTT. The chain combines TRBV15 with TRBJ2-3; TRBD1 matches 10 bases. This CDR3 comprises 17 residues. CDR1 is LNHNV and CDR2 is YYDKDF in the germline V gene (reference sequence). The ends lost 1 base at V and 3 bases at J; junction bases unmatched: 7.

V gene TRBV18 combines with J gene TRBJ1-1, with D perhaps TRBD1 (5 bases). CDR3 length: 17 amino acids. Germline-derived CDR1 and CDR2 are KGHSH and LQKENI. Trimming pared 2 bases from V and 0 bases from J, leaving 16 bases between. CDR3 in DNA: TGTGCCAGCTCACCAGGGACCGCCATCAGCATGAACACTGAAGCTTTCTTT. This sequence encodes CASSPGTAISMNTEAFF.

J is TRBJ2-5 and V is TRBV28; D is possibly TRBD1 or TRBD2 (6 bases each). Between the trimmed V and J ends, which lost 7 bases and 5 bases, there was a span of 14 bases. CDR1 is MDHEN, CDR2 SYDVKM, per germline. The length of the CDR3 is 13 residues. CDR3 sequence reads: CASKAGGGETQYF. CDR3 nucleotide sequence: TGTGCCAGCAAGGCCGGGGGCGGGGAGACCCAGTACTTC.

The CDR3 DNA follows: TGCAGCGTGGGACAGGGGGCAACTAATGAAAAACTGTTTTTT. Translating it yields CSVGQGATNEKLFF. The rearrangement uses TRBV29-1 and TRBJ1-4; TRBD1 aligns across 11 bases. Losses at the gene ends were 6 bases for V and 0 bases for J; bases not matched to a gene: 0. From germline, CDR1 is SQVTM and CDR2 ANQGSEA. This CDR3 has 14 residues. Supplemented by reference TRBV29-1 and TRBJ1-4, the full variable domain reads SAVISQKPSRDICQRGTSLTIQCQVDSQVTMMFWYRQQPGQSLTLIATANQGSEATYESGFVIDKFPISRPNLTFSTLTVSNMSPEDSSIYLCSVGQGATNEKLFFGSGTQLSVL.

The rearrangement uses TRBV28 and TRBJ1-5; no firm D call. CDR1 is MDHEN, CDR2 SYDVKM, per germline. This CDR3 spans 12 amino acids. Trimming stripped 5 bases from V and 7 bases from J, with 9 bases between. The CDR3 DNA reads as TGTGCCAGCAGTCCGTCCGTACAGCCCCAGCATTTT. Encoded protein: CASSPSVQPQHF. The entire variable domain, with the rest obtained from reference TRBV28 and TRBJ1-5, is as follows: DVKVTQSSRYLVKRTGEKVFLECVQDMDHENMFWYRQDPGLGLRLIYFSYDVKMKEKGDIPEGYSVSREKKERFSLILESASTNQTSMYLCASSPSVQPQHFGDGTRLSIL.

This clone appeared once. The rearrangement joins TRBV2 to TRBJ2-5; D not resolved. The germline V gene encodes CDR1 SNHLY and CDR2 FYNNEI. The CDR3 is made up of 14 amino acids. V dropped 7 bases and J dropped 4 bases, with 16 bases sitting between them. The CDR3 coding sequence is TGTGCCAGCATGGCCCGCTGGGTTGGAGAGACCCAGTACTTC. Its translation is CASMARWVGETQYF.

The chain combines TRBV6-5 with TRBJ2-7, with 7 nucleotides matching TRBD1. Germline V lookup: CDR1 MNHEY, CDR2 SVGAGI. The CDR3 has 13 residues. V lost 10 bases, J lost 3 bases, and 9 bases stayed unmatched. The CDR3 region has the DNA TGTGCCACCCACCGGGACAGCAGCTACGAGCAGTACTTC. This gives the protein CATHRDSSYEQYF.

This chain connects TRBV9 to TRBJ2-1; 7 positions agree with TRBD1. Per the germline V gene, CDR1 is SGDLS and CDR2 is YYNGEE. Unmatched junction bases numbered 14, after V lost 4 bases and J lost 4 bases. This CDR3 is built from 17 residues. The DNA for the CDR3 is TGTGCCAGCAGCAAATTTCAGCGACAGGGACCTTACAATGAGCAGTTCTTC. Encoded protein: CASSKFQRQGPYNEQFF.

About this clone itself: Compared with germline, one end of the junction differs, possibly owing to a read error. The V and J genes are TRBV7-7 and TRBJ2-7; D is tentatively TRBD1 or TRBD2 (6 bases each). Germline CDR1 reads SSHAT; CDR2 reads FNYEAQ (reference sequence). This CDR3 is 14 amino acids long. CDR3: CASRTGRNGKRQYF. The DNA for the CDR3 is TGTGCTAGCAGAACAGGGAGGAATGGTAAGAGGCAGTACTTC.

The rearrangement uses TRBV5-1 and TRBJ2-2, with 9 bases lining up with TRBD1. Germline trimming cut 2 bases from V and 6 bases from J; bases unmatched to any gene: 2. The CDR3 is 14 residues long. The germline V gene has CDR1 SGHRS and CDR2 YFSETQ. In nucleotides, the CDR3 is TGCGCCAGCAGCTTCGGACAGGGGTCCGGGGAGCTGTTTTTT. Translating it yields CASSFGQGSGELFF.

For the CDR3, the DNA is TGTGCCAGCAGCTCACCCCCGGAAAGCTTTGAGCAGTTCTTC. Translated: CASSSPPESFEQFF. The V and J genes are TRBV7-9 and TRBJ2-1; D is ambiguous. The CDR3 is made up of 14 amino acids. The germline gives CDR1 SEHNR, CDR2 FQNEAQ (reference sequence). Trimming removed 4 bases at V and 9 bases at J, with 16 bases between.

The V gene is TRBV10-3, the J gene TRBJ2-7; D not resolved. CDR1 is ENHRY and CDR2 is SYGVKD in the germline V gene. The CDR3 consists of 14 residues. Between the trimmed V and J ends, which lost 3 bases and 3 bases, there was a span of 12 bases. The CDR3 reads CAISDSWAGYEQYF. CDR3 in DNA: TGTGCCATCAGTGACAGTTGGGCCGGCTACGAGCAGTACTTC.